The present T cell receptor (beta chain) was sequenced within a study of T cell responses to AZD1222 COVID-19 vaccine. Study-wide background: Investigators merged groups given second doses at roughly 4 or roughly 12 weeks.

Comment on this clone: What it binds is unknown.

The V gene lost 8 bases and the J gene lost 1 base, with 12 bases spanning the gap. Germline values: CDR1 SGHRS, CDR2 YFSETQ. The CDR3 runs 13 residues. The data were produced by immunoSEQ multiplex PCR, yet TCRdb's version contains in-frame clones alone and is incomplete. The sample lists roughly 100,000 clones; approximately 89% were seen once. Whole-study findings and limits: Spike-wide vaccine-associated CD4 TCRs dominated at 160-218 and 743-854.

The chain links TRBV5-1 to TRBJ1-2; D is possibly TRBD1 (5 bases). The source material was peripheral blood, sampled on day 0 of AZD1222 vaccination. The sequence derives from an adult in good health. The CDR3 DNA reads as TGCGCCAGTCGCCGGGGGGATAACTATGGCTACACCTTC. Its protein is CASRRGDNYGYTF.